Sequencing of this T cell receptor beta chain was carried out in a study of shared clonotypes between healthy human individuals. Across the whole study: A donor's plate count was three for CD4 naive and three for CD4 memory; CD8 naive had two and CD8 memory one.

Germline V CDR1 and CDR2: LNHDA, SQIVND (reference sequence). This CDR3 is 14 amino acids long. The V end was cut by 6 bases, the J end by 7 bases, with 19 bases between. A few counts support this clone. Its target is not known. The material for each subset, its genomic DNA, was split evenly across several immunoSEQ plates. The protocol was immunoSEQ multiplex PCR, while the TCRdb copy is restricted to in-frame clones and leaves out a portion. The table records about a million clones, around 76% of them present only once. The study's findings and limits: Memory subsets generally showed smaller estimated richness than naive subsets did. Shared clonotypes across all four donors exceeded non-shared ones in generation probability.

The specimen sequenced was memory CD4+ T cells sorted from blood. Subset specified: CD45RA-negative fraction. This clonotype was obtained from a man younger than 35 in good health. This chain joins TRBV19 and TRBJ2-7; D possibly corresponds to TRBD1 (6 bases). The DNA of the CDR3 is TGTGCCAGTAGCTCTATACAGGGACGGTGGGAGCAGTACTTC. It codes for CASSSIQGRWEQYF.